The sequence of this T cell receptor (delta chain) was determined in a study of gamma-delta T cells after stem cell transplantation. TCRdb reprocessed the RT-PCR reads through CATT. Of about 1,700 delta-chain clones in the sample, under 3% are singletons; the top ten hold just under 50%. Remarks on this clone: A read error likely explains why the TCRdb protein, taken from a much larger clone, differs from this DNA's translation at residue 9; the protein shown is translated from the DNA.

This CDR3 is 18 amino acids long. The germline V gene encodes CDR1 GEAIGNYY and CDR2 EKD. V was cut by 1 base and J by 1 base, with 21 bases left in between. The sample consisted of gamma-delta T cells. The TCR sequence derives from a human donor. It is not recorded whose cells these are; they may come from a transplant donor. The chain couples TRDV2 to TRDJ1; possibly TRDD3 for D (5 bases). This CDR3 is CACDTVLGEYGSTDKLIF. Here the CDR3 DNA reads TGTGCCTGTGACACTGTACTCGGGGAATACGGGTCCACCGATAAACTCATCTTT.